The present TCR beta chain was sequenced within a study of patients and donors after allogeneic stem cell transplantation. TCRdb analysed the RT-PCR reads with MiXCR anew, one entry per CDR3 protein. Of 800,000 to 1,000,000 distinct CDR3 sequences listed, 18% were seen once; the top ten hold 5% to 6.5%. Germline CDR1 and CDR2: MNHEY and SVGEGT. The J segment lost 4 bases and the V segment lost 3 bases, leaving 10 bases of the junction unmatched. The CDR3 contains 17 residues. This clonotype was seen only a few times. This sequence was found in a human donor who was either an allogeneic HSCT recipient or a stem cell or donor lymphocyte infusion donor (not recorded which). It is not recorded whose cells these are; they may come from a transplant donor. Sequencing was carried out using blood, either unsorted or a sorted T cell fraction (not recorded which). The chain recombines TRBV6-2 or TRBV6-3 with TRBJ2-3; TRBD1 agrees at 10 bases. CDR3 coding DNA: TGTGCCAGCAGTTATTCCCGGGACAGGGGTCGCGCAGATACGCAGTATTTT. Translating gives CASSYSRDRGRADTQYF.